This T cell receptor (beta chain) was identified during a study of shared clonotypes between healthy human individuals. As for the study in general: Donors had three CD4 naive, three CD4 memory, two CD8 naive and one CD8 memory plate apiece.

Using immunoSEQ multiplex PCR, the repertoire was profiled, and TCRdb retains in-frame clones only, with some absent. The sample has around 580,000 clones; about 98% are singletons. Notes on the study in general: Clonotypes which were not shared had lower generation probabilities than clonotypes that all four donors shared. Shared clonotypes: about 4.6% naive CD4, 3.5% to 4% naive CD8, about 2.5% memory CD4, about 0.41% memory CD8.

CD45RO-negative, CCR7-selected cells formed the naive CD8 fraction, which excluded terminally differentiated effector memory CD45RA+ cells. Donors were Caucasian adults residing in Nashville, Tennessee, USA. V lost 4 bases, J lost 8 bases, and 5 bases stayed unmatched. Germline CDR1 and CDR2: SEHNR and FQNEAQ (reference sequence). This CDR3 is 13 amino acids long. As concerns this clone: The target antigen is unknown.

Input material: naive CD8+ T cells sorted from blood. J is TRBJ2-7 and V is TRBV7-9, with 10 bases fitting TRBD2. This TCR came from a man in his thirties or forties in good health. CDR3 DNA: TGTGCCAGCAGCTCTCCTAGCGGGAGCAAGCAGTACTTC. This sequence encodes CASSSPSGSKQYF.